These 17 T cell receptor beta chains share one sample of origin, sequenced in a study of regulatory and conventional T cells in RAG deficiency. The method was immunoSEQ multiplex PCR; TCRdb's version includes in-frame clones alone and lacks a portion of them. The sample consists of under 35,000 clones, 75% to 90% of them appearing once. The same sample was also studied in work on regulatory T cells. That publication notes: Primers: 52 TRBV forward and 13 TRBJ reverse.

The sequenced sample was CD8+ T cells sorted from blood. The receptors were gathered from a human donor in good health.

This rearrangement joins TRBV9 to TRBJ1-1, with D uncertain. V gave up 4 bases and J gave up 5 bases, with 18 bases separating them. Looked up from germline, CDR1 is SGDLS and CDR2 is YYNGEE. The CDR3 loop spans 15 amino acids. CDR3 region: CASSPSREKGTEAFF. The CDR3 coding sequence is TGTGCCAGCAGCCCCAGCCGGGAGAAGGGAACTGAAGCTTTCTTT.

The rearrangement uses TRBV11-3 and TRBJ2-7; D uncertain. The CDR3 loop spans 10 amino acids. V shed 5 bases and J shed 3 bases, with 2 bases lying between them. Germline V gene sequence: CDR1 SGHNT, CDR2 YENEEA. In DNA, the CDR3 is TGTGCCAGCAGCGGCTACGAGCAGTACTTC. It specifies CASSGYEQYF.

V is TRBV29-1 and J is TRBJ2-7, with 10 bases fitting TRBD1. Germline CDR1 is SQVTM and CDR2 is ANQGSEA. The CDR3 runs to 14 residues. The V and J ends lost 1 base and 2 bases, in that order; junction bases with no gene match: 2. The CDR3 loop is CSVEGTGGTYEQYF. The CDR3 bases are TGCAGCGTTGAAGGGACAGGGGGGACCTACGAGCAGTACTTC.

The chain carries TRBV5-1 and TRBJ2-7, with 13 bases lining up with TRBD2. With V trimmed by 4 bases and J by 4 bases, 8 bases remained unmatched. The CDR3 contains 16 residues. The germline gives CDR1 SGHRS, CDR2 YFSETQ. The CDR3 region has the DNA TGCGCCAGCAGCCCAGGACTAGCGGGGGAATTGTACGAGCAGTACTTC. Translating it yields CASSPGLAGELYEQYF.

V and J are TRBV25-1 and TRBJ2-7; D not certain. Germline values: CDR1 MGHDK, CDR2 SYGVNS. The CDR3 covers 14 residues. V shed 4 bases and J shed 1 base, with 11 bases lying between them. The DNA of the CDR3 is TGTGCCAGCAGTGGGTCCGTCGGGTCCTACGAGCAGTACTTC. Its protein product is CASSGSVGSYEQYF.

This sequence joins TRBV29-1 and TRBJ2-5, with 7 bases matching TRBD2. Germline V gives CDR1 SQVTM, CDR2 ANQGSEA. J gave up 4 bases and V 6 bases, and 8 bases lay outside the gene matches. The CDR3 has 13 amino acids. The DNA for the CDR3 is TGCAGCGTCTGGACTAGTACAGGAGAGACCCAGTACTTC. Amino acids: CSVWTSTGETQYF.

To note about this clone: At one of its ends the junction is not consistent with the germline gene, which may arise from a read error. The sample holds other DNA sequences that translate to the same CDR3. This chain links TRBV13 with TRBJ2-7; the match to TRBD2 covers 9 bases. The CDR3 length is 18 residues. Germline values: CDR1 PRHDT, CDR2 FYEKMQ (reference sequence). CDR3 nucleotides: TGTGCCAGCAGCGAACGGCTTCGGGCTAGCGGGGCCTCCTACGAACAGTACTTC. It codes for CASSERLRASGASYEQYF.

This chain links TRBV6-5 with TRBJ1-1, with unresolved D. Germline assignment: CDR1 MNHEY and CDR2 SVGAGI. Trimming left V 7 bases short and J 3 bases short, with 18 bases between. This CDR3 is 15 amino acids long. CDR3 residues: CASTWGAIGYTEAFF. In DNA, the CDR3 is TGTGCCAGCACTTGGGGAGCCATTGGGTACACTGAAGCTTTCTTT.

Written as DNA, the CDR3 is TGTGCCAGCAGTGCTCGGGACTACCACGAGCAGTACTTC. Protein product: CASSARDYHEQYF. The V and J genes are TRBV6-5 and TRBJ2-7; 7 bases match TRBD2. Germline V gene lookup returns CDR1 MNHEY and CDR2 SVGAGI. The CDR3 extends over 13 amino acids. The trim removed 5 bases at V and 5 bases at J, leaving 6 bases unmatched.

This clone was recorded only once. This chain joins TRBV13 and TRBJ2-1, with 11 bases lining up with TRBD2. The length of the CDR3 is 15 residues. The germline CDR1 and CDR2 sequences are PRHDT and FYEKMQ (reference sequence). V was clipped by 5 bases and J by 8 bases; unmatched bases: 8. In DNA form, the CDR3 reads TGTGCCAGCAGCGATAGCGGGAGGGGAGGCGATGAGCAGTTCTTC. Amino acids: CASSDSGRGGDEQFF.

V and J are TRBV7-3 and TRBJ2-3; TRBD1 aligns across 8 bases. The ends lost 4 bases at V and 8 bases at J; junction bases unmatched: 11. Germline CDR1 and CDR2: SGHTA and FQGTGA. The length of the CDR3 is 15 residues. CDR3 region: CASSSGTGLGGTQYF. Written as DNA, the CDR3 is TGTGCCAGCAGCTCAGGGACAGGTCTGGGAGGTACGCAGTATTTT.

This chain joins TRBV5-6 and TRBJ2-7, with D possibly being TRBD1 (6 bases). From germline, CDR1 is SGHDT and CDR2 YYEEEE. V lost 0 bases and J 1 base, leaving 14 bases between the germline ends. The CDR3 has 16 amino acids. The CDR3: CASSLELGAQSYEQYF. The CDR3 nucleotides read TGTGCCAGCAGCTTGGAATTGGGGGCTCAATCCTACGAGCAGTACTTC.

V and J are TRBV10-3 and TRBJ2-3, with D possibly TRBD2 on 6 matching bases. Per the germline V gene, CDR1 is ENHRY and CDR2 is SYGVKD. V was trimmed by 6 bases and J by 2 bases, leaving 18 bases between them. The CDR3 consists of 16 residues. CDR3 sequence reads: CAIRDSAGYLTDTQYF. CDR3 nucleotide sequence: TGTGCCATCAGGGATTCGGCGGGGTATCTCACAGATACGCAGTATTTT.

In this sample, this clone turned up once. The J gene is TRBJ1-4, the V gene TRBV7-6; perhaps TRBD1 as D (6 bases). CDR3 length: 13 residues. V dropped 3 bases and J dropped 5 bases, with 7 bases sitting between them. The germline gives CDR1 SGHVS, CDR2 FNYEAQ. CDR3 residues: CASSFGGNEKLFF. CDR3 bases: TGTGCCAGCAGCTTCGGGGGCAATGAAAAACTGTTTTTT. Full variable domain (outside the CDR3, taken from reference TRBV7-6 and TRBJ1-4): GAGVSQSPRYKVTKRGQDVALRCDPISGHVSLYWYRQALGQGPEFLTYFNYEAQQDKSGLPNDRFSAERPEGSISTLTIQRTEQRDSAMYRCASSFGGNEKLFFGSGTQLSVL.

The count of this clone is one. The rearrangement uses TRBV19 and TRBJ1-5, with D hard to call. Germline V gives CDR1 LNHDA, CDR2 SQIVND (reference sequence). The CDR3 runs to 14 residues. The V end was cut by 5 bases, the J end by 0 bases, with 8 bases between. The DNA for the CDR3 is TGTGCCAGTAGTGAGTCATATAGCAATCAGCCCCAGCATTTT. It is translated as CASSESYSNQPQHF.

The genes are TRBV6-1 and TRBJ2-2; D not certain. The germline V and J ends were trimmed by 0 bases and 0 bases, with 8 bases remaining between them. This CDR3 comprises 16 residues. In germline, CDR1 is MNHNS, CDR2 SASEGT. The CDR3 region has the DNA TGTGCCAGCAGTGAAGCATGGGGTTCGAACACCGGGGAGCTGTTTTTT. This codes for CASSEAWGSNTGELFF.

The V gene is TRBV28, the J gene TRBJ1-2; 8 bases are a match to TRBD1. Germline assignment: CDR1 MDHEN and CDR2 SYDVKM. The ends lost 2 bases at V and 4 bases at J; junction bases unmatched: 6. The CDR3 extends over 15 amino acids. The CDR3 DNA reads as TGTGCCAGCAGTTTACAGGGGGCGTTGGGCTATGGCTACACCTTC. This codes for CASSLQGALGYGYTF.